This is a list of T cell receptor beta chains from one sample in a study of blood T cell repertoires in COVID-19. Clones were sequenced by immunoSEQ multiplex PCR, and TCRdb holds only the in-frame ones, with some missing. The repertoire holds a few hundred thousand clones, with 89% as singletons. Sequencing was carried out using peripheral blood. The receptors originated from a man aged 18 to 35 who had recovered from COVID-19. CDR3s include the opening cysteine and the closing phenylalanine or tryptophan. A D gene is named only where the DNA matches it firmly. Size tells how often a clone was seen (once, few, many) or the class of an expanded clone, and some rows leave it out.

V	J	D	size	CDR3	DNA
TRBV9	TRBJ2-1	TRBD1	once	CASSLGQGAANEQFF	TGTGCCAGCAGCTTGGGACAGGGCGCGGCCAATGAGCAGTTCTTC
TRBV5-1	TRBJ1-1	NA	NA	CASSLEGANTEAFF	TGCGCCAGCAGCTTAGAGGGCGCGAACACTGAAGCTTTCTTT
TRBV6-1	TRBJ2-5	NA	NA	CASSEARGGLRTQYF	TGTGCCAGCAGTGAAGCGAGGGGGGGGCTGAGGACCCAGTACTTC
TRBV6-5	TRBJ1-1	TRBD1	NA	CASSLWTGNPEAFF	TGTGCCAGCAGTCTCTGGACAGGGAATCCTGAAGCTTTCTTT
TRBV7-3	TRBJ2-2	NA	NA	CASTLGQGSLSGELFF	TGTGCCAGCACCCTCGGGCAGGGAAGTCTATCCGGGGAGCTGTTTTTT
TRBV5-1	TRBJ1-1	TRBD1	NA	CASSLVLTGTNTEAFF	TGCGCCAGCAGCTTGGTCCTGACAGGGACGAACACTGAAGCTTTCTTT
TRBV6-1	TRBJ2-3	TRBD2	once	CASSEALFRGEIDTQYF	TGTGCCAGCAGTGAAGCGTTATTTCGGGGGGAGATAGATACGCAGTATTTT
TRBV29-1	TRBJ1-1	NA	NA	CSVDADSGILTEAFF	TGCAGCGTTGATGCGGACAGCGGGATTCTCACTGAAGCTTTCTTT
TRBV6-4	TRBJ1-2	TRBD1	NA	CASSITGGDYGYTF	TGTGCCAGCAGTATAACAGGGGGCGACTATGGCTACACCTTC
TRBV7-7	TRBJ2-1	NA	NA	CASSLDPGPSDEQFF	TGTGCTAGCAGCTTAGACCCGGGTCCCTCCGATGAGCAGTTCTTC
TRBV27	TRBJ2-2	TRBD2	NA	CASSDQLAEDTGELFF	TGTGCCAGCAGTGATCAGCTAGCGGAGGACACCGGGGAGCTGTTTTTT
TRBV7-9	TRBJ1-5	TRBD1	NA	CASSFGQDFQPQHF	TGTGCCAGCAGCTTCGGACAGGATTTTCAGCCCCAGCATTTT
TRBV5-6	TRBJ1-2	TRBD1	NA	CASSQGQGHYGYTF	TGTGCCAGCAGCCAAGGACAGGGGCACTATGGCTACACCTTC
TRBV5-4	TRBJ1-2	TRBD1	few	CASSAFRDRVYGYTF	TGTGCCAGCAGCGCCTTCCGGGACAGGGTTTATGGCTACACCTTC
TRBV18	TRBJ1-1	TRBD1	NA	CASSEQGENTEAFF	TGTGCCAGCTCCGAACAGGGGGAGAACACTGAAGCTTTCTTT
TRBV19	TRBJ2-7	NA	once	CASRGLYDVQYF	TGTGCCAGTCGGGGACTCTATGACGTGCAGTACTTC
TRBV25-1	TRBJ1-2	TRBD1	NA	CASSLLEGALAGYTF	TGTGCCAGCAGCCTCCTTGAGGGGGCTCTAGCAGGCTACACCTTC
TRBV6-5	TRBJ1-6	NA	NA	CASSYSGINYNSPLHF	TGTGCCAGCAGTTACTCGGGCATTAACTATAATTCACCCCTCCACTTT
TRBV4-2	TRBJ2-1	TRBD2	NA	CASSSLAGDYNEQFF	TGTGCCAGCAGCTCACTAGCGGGAGACTACAATGAGCAGTTCTTC
TRBV6-5	TRBJ2-3	NA	NA	CASNRDSTDTQYF	TGTGCCAGCAACCGGGACTCCACAGATACGCAGTATTTT
TRBV7-9	TRBJ1-1	NA	NA	CASTPGWGGETEAFF	TGTGCCAGCACCCCTGGGTGGGGAGGTGAGACTGAAGCTTTCTTT
TRBV9	TRBJ2-6	NA	once	CASSVTGSGANVLTF	TGTGCCAGCAGCGTGACGGGCTCTGGGGCCAACGTCCTGACTTTC
TRBV29-1	TRBJ2-5	NA	NA	CSVFEVGTQYF	TGCAGCGTTTTTGAGGTTGGGACCCAGTACTTC
TRBV15	TRBJ2-7	TRBD2	NA	CATSRDKVAGAYEQYF	TGTGCCACCAGCAGAGATAAAGTAGCGGGAGCGTACGAGCAGTACTTC
TRBV29-1	TRBJ1-2	TRBD1	NA	CSVEPTGSNYGYTF	TGCAGCGTTGAACCGACAGGGTCTAACTATGGCTACACCTTC
TRBV6-6	TRBJ2-7	TRBD1	NA	CASSYRDRGYEQYF	TGTGCCAGCAGTTACAGGGACAGGGGTTACGAGCAGTACTTC
TRBV9	TRBJ2-1	TRBD2	NA	CASSVGLLAPDNEQFF	TGTGCCAGCAGCGTGGGGCTACTAGCGCCTGACAATGAGCAGTTCTTC
TRBV6-5	TRBJ2-2	NA	NA	CASSWASAGTGELFF	TGTGCCAGCAGTTGGGCTAGCGCCGGCACCGGGGAGCTGTTTTTT
TRBV6-1	TRBJ1-2	NA	NA	CASSEKQGWYGYTF	TGTGCCAGCAGTGAAAAGCAGGGATGGTATGGCTACACCTTC
TRBV27	TRBJ2-5	NA	NA	CASSLRQGLQETQYF	TGTGCCAGCAGTTTGCGGCAGGGGCTTCAAGAGACCCAGTACTTC
TRBV5-1	TRBJ2-3	TRBD2	NA	CASSLDGLASSTDTQYF	TGCGCCAGCAGCTTGGACGGACTAGCTTCTAGCACAGATACGCAGTATTTT
TRBV7-6	TRBJ1-4	NA	NA	CASSLAQTNEKLFF	TGTGCCAGCAGCTTAGCACAGACTAATGAAAAACTGTTTTTT
TRBV7-9	TRBJ2-7	NA	NA	CASSSSSDKPPYEQYF	TGTGCCAGCAGCTCGTCGTCTGACAAACCACCCTACGAGCAGTACTTC
TRBV19	TRBJ1-6	NA	NA	CASSIGFQRSSYNSPLHF	TGTGCCAGTAGTATAGGGTTCCAACGGAGCTCCTATAATTCACCCCTCCACTTT
TRBV7-9	TRBJ2-3	TRBD2	NA	CASSLASGGTFPSTDTQYF	TGTGCCAGCAGCTTAGCTAGCGGGGGGACCTTTCCTAGCACAGATACGCAGTATTTT
TRBV29-1	TRBJ2-3	NA	NA	CSVAARVSDTQYF	TGCAGCGTTGCGGCCAGGGTTTCAGATACGCAGTATTTT